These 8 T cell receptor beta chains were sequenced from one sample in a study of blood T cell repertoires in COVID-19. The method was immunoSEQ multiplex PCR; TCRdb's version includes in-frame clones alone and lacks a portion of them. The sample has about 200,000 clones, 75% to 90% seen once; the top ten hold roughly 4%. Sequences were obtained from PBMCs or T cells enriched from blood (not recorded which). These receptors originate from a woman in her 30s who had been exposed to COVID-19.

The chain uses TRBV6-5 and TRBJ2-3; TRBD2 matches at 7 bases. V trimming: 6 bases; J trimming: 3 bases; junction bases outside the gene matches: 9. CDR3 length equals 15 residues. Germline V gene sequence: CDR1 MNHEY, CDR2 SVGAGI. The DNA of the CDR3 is TGTGCCAGCAGACCCCCTGGGGGGGGTACAGATACGCAGTATTTT. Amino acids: CASRPPGGGTDTQYF.

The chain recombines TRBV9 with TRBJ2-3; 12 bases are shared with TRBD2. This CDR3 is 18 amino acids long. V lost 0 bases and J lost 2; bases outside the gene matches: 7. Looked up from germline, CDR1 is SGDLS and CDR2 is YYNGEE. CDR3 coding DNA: TGTGCCAGCAGCGTAGGCACTAGCGGGGGGTCCGACACAGATACGCAGTATTTT. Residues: CASSVGTSGGSDTDTQYF.

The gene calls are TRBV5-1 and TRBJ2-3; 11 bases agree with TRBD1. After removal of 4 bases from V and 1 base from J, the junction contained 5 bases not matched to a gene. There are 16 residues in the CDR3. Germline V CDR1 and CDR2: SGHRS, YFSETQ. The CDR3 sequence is CASSNRGQGGTDTQYF. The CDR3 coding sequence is TGCGCCAGCAGCAACCGGGGACAGGGGGGCACAGATACGCAGTATTTT.

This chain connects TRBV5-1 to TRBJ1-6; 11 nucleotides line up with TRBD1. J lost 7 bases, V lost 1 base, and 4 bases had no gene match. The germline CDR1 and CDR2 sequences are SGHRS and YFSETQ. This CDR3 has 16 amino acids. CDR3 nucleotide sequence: TGCGCCAGCAGCTTGTCCGGGACAGGGGGAAATTCACCCCTCCACTTT. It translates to CASSLSGTGGNSPLHF.

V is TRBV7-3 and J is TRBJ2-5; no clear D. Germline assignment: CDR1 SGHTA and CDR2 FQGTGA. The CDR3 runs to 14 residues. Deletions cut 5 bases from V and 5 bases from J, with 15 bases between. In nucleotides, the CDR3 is TGTGCCAGCAGCCCGACGGTTGAGGCTGAGACCCAGTACTTC. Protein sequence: CASSPTVEAETQYF.

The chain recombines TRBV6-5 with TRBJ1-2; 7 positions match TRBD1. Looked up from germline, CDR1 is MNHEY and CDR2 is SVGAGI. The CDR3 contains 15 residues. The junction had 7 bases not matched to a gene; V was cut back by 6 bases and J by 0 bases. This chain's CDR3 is CASRTPTGANYGYTF. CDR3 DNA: TGTGCCAGCAGAACACCTACAGGGGCTAACTATGGCTACACCTTC.

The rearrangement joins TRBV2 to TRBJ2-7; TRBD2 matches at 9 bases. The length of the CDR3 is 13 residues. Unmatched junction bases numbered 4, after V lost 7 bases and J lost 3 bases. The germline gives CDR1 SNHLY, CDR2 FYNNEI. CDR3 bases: TGTGCCAGCACGAGCGGGGGGCTCTACGAGCAGTACTTC. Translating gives CASTSGGLYEQYF.

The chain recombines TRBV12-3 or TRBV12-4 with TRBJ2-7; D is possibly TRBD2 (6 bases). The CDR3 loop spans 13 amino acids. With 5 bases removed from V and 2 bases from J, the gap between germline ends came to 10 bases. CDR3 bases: TGTGCCAGCAGTCGCGGGACCGCCTACGAGCAGTACTTC. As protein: CASSRGTAYEQYF.